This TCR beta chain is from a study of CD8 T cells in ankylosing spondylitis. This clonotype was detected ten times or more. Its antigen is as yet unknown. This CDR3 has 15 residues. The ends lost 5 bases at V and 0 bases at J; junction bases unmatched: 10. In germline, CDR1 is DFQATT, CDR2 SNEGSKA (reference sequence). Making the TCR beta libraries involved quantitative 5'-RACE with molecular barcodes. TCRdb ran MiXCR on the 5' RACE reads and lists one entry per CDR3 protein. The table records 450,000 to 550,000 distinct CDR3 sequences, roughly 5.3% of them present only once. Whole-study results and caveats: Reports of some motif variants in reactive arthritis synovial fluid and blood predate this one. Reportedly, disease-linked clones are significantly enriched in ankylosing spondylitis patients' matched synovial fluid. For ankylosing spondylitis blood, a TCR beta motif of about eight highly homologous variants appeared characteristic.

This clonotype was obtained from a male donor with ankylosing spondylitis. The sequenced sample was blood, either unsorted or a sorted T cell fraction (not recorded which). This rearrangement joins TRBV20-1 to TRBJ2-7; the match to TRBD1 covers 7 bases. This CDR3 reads CSAGRQGAISYEQYF. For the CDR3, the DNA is TGCAGTGCTGGACGACAGGGAGCCATCTCCTACGAGCAGTACTTC.